This TCR beta chain appears in the sequencing data of a study of blood T cell repertoires in COVID-19. As for the study in general: The United States, Italy and Spain supplied acute and convalescent COVID-19 samples. The cDNA or gDNA used as material had been derived from T cells, B-cell-depleted T cells, or PBMCs.

Per the study methods: Nucleated cell number was recorded as an estimate derived from reference gene primer amplification. The repertoire was sequenced with immunoSEQ multiplex PCR; TCRdb's copy has only in-frame clones and lacks some. Clone size and the V and J calls come from that table; the DNA yielded D and trimming. The sample has around 200,000 clones, about 89% seen once. Trimming took 5 bases from V and 2 from J; bases not matched to a gene: 4. The CDR3 is 15 amino acids. CDR1 SGHVS and CDR2 FQNEAQ come from the germline V gene. The specimen sequenced was peripheral blood. The origin of this receptor is a man aged 35 to 55 with acute or convalescent COVID-19. The V and J genes are TRBV7-8 and TRBJ1-3; 9 bases match TRBD1. CDR3 in DNA: TGTGCCAGCAGCGCACAGGGGGCGGCTGGAAACACCATATATTTT. It codes for CASSAQGAAGNTIYF. Variable domain in full (rest from reference TRBV7-8 and TRBJ1-3): GAGVSQSPRYKVAKRGQDVALRCDPISGHVSLFWYQQALGQGPEFLTYFQNEAQLDKSGLPSDRFFAERPEGSVSTLKIQRTQQEDSAVYLCASSAQGAAGNTIYFGEGSWLTVV.